Presented here are 21 T cell receptor beta chains from one specimen sequenced in a study of T cells in Graves' hyperthyroidism and ophthalmopathy. It was RNA transcripts that yielded the amplified TCR beta CDR3 regions. The HTBI set primed first-round TCR CDR3 RT-PCR. Each CDR3 protein gets one entry after TCRdb re-called the multiplex PCR reads with MiXCR. This sample yields almost 600,000 distinct CDR3 sequences, of which 11% to 15% are seen a single time; more than 5% belongs to the top ten. The material sequenced was blood. The receptors stem from a woman in her 30s with Graves' hyperthyroidism that later progressed to Graves' ophthalmopathy.

The table lists this clonotype with a few counts. The junction and the germline gene differ at one end; a read error may be behind it. The rearrangement links TRBV20-1 to TRBJ2-7; D possibly corresponds to TRBD2 (5 bases). Germline assignment: CDR1 DFQATT and CDR2 SNEGSKA (reference sequence). CDR3 length equals 15 residues. CDR3 DNA sequence: TGCAGTGCTAGGGACCGGGATTTAGCGTTCTACGAGCAGTGCTTC. Amino acids: CSARDRDLAFYEQCF.

This clonotype occurred many times. The chain links TRBV10-3 to TRBJ2-1; 7 positions agree with TRBD2. CDR1 and CDR2 (germline): ENHRY, SYGVKD. The V and J ends lost 3 bases and 4 bases, in that order; junction bases with no gene match: 6. The CDR3 totals 15 residues. For the CDR3, the DNA is TGTGCCATCAGTGAACGGGAGGCAATGTACAATGAGCAGTTCTTC. This codes for CAISEREAMYNEQFF.

Ten or more counts support this clonotype. The rearrangement joins TRBV11-2 to TRBJ2-7; D is possibly TRBD2 (5 bases). V lost 5 bases and J 0 bases, leaving 14 bases between the germline ends. Germline V gene sequence: CDR1 SGHAT, CDR2 FQNNGV. This CDR3 region has 15 residues. The CDR3: CASSPGLPFSYEQYF. The CDR3 DNA sequence: TGTGCCAGCAGCCCCGGACTGCCCTTCTCCTACGAGCAGTACTTC.

V and J are TRBV4-1 and TRBJ1-4; possibly TRBD1 for D (6 bases). The germline gives CDR1 MGHRA, CDR2 YSYEKL. V shed 3 bases and J shed 4 bases, with 12 bases lying between them. This CDR3 contains 15 residues. This CDR3 is CASSHTGSSNEKLFF. The DNA of the CDR3 is TGCGCCAGCAGCCATACAGGGTCGAGTAATGAAAAACTGTTTTTT.

This clonotype has at least ten counts. The gene calls are TRBV19 and TRBJ1-1; D is ambiguous. The CDR3 loop spans 13 amino acids. Trimming took 3 bases from V and 2 from J, leaving 7 bases between them. The germline gives CDR1 LNHDA, CDR2 SQIVND (reference sequence). CDR3 sequence: CASSMAVNTEAFF. The CDR3 DNA reads TGTGCCAGTAGTATGGCAGTCAACACTGAAGCTTTCTTT.

At least ten counts were recorded for this clonotype. This chain joins TRBV19 and TRBJ1-1; 8 bases line up with TRBD1. The CDR3 has 14 residues. Trimming at V came to 6 bases and at J to 6 bases, leaving 9 bases not matched to a gene. In germline, CDR1 is LNHDA, CDR2 SQIVND (reference sequence). CDR3: CASSRSSGGPEAFF. For the CDR3, the DNA is TGTGCCAGTAGCCGAAGCTCAGGGGGCCCTGAAGCTTTCTTT.

This clonotype appeared a single time. The V call is TRBV7-9, the J call TRBJ2-6; perhaps TRBD1 as D (6 bases). Looked up from germline, CDR1 is SEHNR and CDR2 is FQNEAQ (reference sequence). Deletions cut 4 bases from V and 3 bases from J, with 10 bases between. The CDR3 is 15 residues long. CDR3 protein: CASSSAGVGANVLTF. In DNA form, the CDR3 reads TGTGCCAGCAGCTCCGCAGGGGTTGGGGCCAACGTCCTGACTTTC.

The chain carries TRBV29-1 and TRBJ2-1; the D is unclear. Trimming cost V 4 bases and J 0 bases, with 10 bases left between them. The length of the CDR3 is 14 residues. Germline-derived CDR1 and CDR2 are SQVTM and ANQGSEA. CDR3 coding DNA: TGCAGCGTTGCTTTAACGAGCTCCTACAATGAGCAGTTCTTC. It is translated as CSVALTSSYNEQFF.

In this sample, this clonotype turned up a few times. The chain couples TRBV29-1 to TRBJ1-5; maybe TRBD1 (5 bases). CDR1 is SQVTM, CDR2 ANQGSEA, per germline. The CDR3 is 12 amino acids. Trimming removed 0 bases at V and 11 bases at J, with 11 bases between. CDR3 in amino acids: CSVEDPRGAQHF. The DNA for the CDR3 is TGCAGCGTTGAAGACCCCCGAGGGGCCCAGCATTTT.

This clonotype was detected ten times or more. The J gene is TRBJ1-2, the V gene TRBV15; D possibly corresponds to TRBD1 (5 bases). The V gene lost 5 bases and the J gene lost 6 bases, with 13 bases spanning the gap. Germline CDR1 LNHNV, CDR2 YYDKDF (reference sequence). This CDR3 comprises 13 residues. The DNA for the CDR3 is TGTGCCACCAGCTCTCGCAGGGACCATGGCTACACCTTC. Encoded protein: CATSSRRDHGYTF.

The rearrangement links TRBV30 to TRBJ2-1; D ambiguous. Germline CDR1 is GTSNPN and CDR2 is SVGIG (reference sequence). The CDR3 spans 13 residues. V lost 5 bases and J 3 bases, leaving 11 bases between the germline ends. In nucleotides, the CDR3 is TGTGCCTGGGATGGCGCGTTCTACAATGAGCAGTTCTTC. Protein: CAWDGAFYNEQFF.

This clonotype was seen many times. V usage is TRBV5-1 and J usage is TRBJ1-1; tentative D call: TRBD1 (5 bases). The V gene's germline CDR1 is SGHRS and CDR2 YFSETQ. CDR3 length: 14 amino acids. Between the trimmed V and J ends, which lost 4 bases and 3 bases, there was a span of 13 bases. CDR3 sequence (DNA): TGCGCCAGCAGCCCTCGACAGCGATACACTGAAGCTTTCTTT. This sequence encodes CASSPRQRYTEAFF.

Ten or more counts support this clonotype. CDR3 DNA sequence: TGTGCCAGCAGTTTAAACCGTGGGGCAGAGACCCAGTACTTC. It specifies CASSLNRGAETQYF. The rearrangement links TRBV27 to TRBJ2-5; a weak D match, TRBD1 (5 bases). The ends were cut back, 2 bases at V and 4 bases at J, with 11 bases in the middle. Germline V gene lookup returns CDR1 MNHEY and CDR2 SMNVEV (reference sequence). This CDR3 is built from 14 residues.

This clonotype was observed many times. The chain joins TRBV5-1 to TRBJ1-4, with TRBD1 as a possible D gene (5 bases). V was cut by 0 bases and J by 0 bases, with 9 bases left in between. The CDR3 covers 16 residues. Germline CDR1 and CDR2: SGHRS and YFSETQ. The CDR3 here is CASSLAGDATNEKLFF. The DNA for the CDR3 is TGCGCCAGCAGCTTGGCTGGGGACGCAACTAATGAAAAACTGTTTTTT.

In its sample, this clonotype was seen many times. This chain joins TRBV6-1 and TRBJ2-2, with 9 bases fitting TRBD1. J was trimmed by 2 bases and V by 2 bases; bases with no gene match: 9. CDR3 length: 18 amino acids. Germline V gene sequence: CDR1 MNHNS, CDR2 SASEGT. CDR3 amino acids: CASSELFPGQGNTGELFF. In nucleotides, the CDR3 is TGTGCCAGCAGTGAATTGTTCCCGGGACAGGGTAACACCGGGGAGCTGTTTTTT.

The chain combines TRBV7-9 with TRBJ2-4; D is ambiguous. The CDR3 runs 14 residues. V shed 2 bases and J shed 0 bases, with 5 bases lying between them. Per the germline V gene, CDR1 is SEHNR and CDR2 is FQNEAQ (reference sequence). The CDR3 region is CASSLLVAKNIQYF. DNA of the CDR3: TGTGCCAGCAGCTTATTGGTAGCCAAAAACATTCAGTACTTC.

This clonotype came up many times. The V gene is TRBV27, the J gene TRBJ2-5, with TRBD1 as a possible D gene (6 bases). Germline CDR1 reads MNHEY; CDR2 reads SMNVEV (reference sequence). The CDR3 runs 14 residues. V was shortened by 6 bases and J by 3 bases, with 14 bases between the two germline ends. DNA for the CDR3: TGTGCCAGCAGGTCACTTAACAGGGAAGAGACCCAGTACTTC. It yields the protein CASRSLNREETQYF.

This clonotype occurred many times. The chain combines TRBV11-2 with TRBJ1-1, with D possibly matching TRBD1 (5 bases). There are 15 residues in the CDR3. Trimming took 0 bases from V and 1 from J, leaving 9 bases between them. The V gene's germline CDR1 is SGHAT and CDR2 FQNNGV. The chain's CDR3 is CASSLDGTQNTEAFF. The CDR3 DNA reads TGTGCCAGCAGCTTAGATGGGACGCAGAACACTGAAGCTTTCTTT. The whole variable domain, remainder taken from reference TRBV11-2 and TRBJ1-1, is EAGVAQSPRYKIIEKRQSVAFWCNPISGHATLYWYQQILGQGPKLLIQFQNNGVVDDSQLPKDRFSAERLKGVDSTLKIQPAKLEDSAVYLCASSLDGTQNTEAFFGQGTRLTVV.

This clonotype was seen many times. This chain connects TRBV11-2 to TRBJ1-1, with a tentative D call TRBD1 (6 bases). CDR1 and CDR2 (germline): SGHAT, FQNNGV. CDR3 length: 14 amino acids. V was cut by 5 bases and J by 6 bases, with 16 bases left in between. For the CDR3, the DNA is TGTGCCAGCAGCCATATACAGGGTAAGGCTGAAGCTTTCTTT. It translates to CASSHIQGKAEAFF.

This clonotype was detected only once. A much larger clone is a single base away; this may be a read error. J is TRBJ1-6 and V is TRBV30; unclear D gene. V lost 3 bases and J lost 6, with 15 bases in between. Germline values: CDR1 GTSNPN, CDR2 SVGIG (reference sequence). The CDR3 loop spans 15 amino acids. The CDR3 here is CAWRALSGRNSPLHF. For the CDR3, the DNA is TGTGCCTGGAGGGCCCTCTCCGGACGTAATTCACCCCTCCACTTT.

The gene calls are TRBV4-2 and TRBJ2-5; D might be TRBD1 (6 bases). CDR1 and CDR2 from the germline V gene are LGHNA and YNFKEQ. This CDR3 is 16 amino acids long. The V and J ends lost 0 bases and 4 bases respectively, with 15 bases between them. The CDR3 bases are TGTGCCAGCAGCCAAGATTGGGGCAGGGGCGGAGAGACCCAGTACTTC. Translating gives CASSQDWGRGGETQYF.